A selection of T cell receptor beta chains follows, all from one sample in a study of OX40 agonist ivuxolimab in advanced cancers. Libraries were prepared by immunoSEQ multiplex PCR; TCRdb keeps only in-frame clonotypes and omits some of them. The sample has about 37,000 clones; around 83% are singletons. This sample comprised CD4+ or CD8+ T cells sorted from blood, obtained in a trial of the OX40 agonist ivuxolimab. The receptors shown here come from an adult with an advanced solid tumor such as melanoma, head and neck, liver or kidney cancer. The CDR3 runs from the conserved cysteine through the conserved F or W. A D gene is named only where the DNA matches it firmly. Where a row states a size, it is once, few, many or the class of an expanded clone; other rows omit it.

>TRBV5-1|TRBD2|NA|TRBJ2-5
TGCGCCAGCAGCAGGGGACTAGCGGGGGATACCCAAGAGACCCAGTACTTC
CASSRGLAGDTQETQYF
>TRBV10-3|NA|once|TRBJ1-3
TGTGCCATCAGTCCGTCCCCGGGGATCTCTGGAAACACCATATATTTT
CAISPSPGISGNTIYF
>TRBV6-5|NA|NA|TRBJ1-1
TGTGCCAGCAGTTACTCGATGCCGGGGCCGAACACTGAAGCTTTCTTT
CASSYSMPGPNTEAFF
>TRBV6-1|NA|NA|TRBJ1-4
TGTGCCAGCAGTGAAAAGGTCGATCTGGGGCAGGCTAATGAAAAACTGTTTTTT
CASSEKVDLGQANEKLFF
>TRBV7-8|NA|NA|TRBJ2-2
TGTGCCAGCAGCCCGCTGGCCACAATCGGGGAGCTGTTTTTT
CASSPLATIGELFF
>TRBV5-6|NA|NA|TRBJ1-1
TGTGCCAGCAGCTTAACACAGGACACTGAAGCTTTCTTT
CASSLTQDTEAFF
>TRBV4-1|TRBD1|NA|TRBJ2-6
TGCGCCAGCAGCCCCTTCCCCGGGACAGGGGCGGGGGGGGCCAACGTCCTGACTTTC
CASSPFPGTGAGGANVLTF
>TRBV5-1|NA|few|TRBJ1-2
TGCGCCAGCAGCTTGCCCGACAGAAACTATGGCTACACCTTC
CASSLPDRNYGYTF
>TRBV7-9|NA|once|TRBJ2-1
TGTGCCAGCAGCTTAAGTACAAGAGATGAGCAGTTCTTC
CASSLSTRDEQFF
>TRBV2|NA|NA|TRBJ1-6
TGTGCCAGCAGACTGGGCACGGGCCAAAATTCACCCCTCCACTTT
CASRLGTGQNSPLHF
>TRBV6-5|NA|once|TRBJ1-1
TGTGCCAGCAGTTACTCGACGGCAGGACCATATGAAGCTTTCTTT
CASSYSTAGPYEAFF
>TRBV19|NA|NA|TRBJ1-5
TGTGCCAGTAGTATGCCGGGACGGGTCAATCAGCCCCAGCATTTT
CASSMPGRVNQPQHF
>TRBV7-6|TRBD1|NA|TRBJ2-2
TGTGCCAGCAGCAAAGAGACAGGGGGTGGTACCGGGGAGCTGTTTTTT
CASSKETGGGTGELFF
>TRBV4-1|TRBD1|once|TRBJ1-2
TGCGCCAGCGACTACCGGGACAGGGGGCATGGCTACACCTTC
CASDYRDRGHGYTF
>TRBV6-6|TRBD1|NA|TRBJ2-3
TGTGCCAGCAGTCGGACAGGGCAACCAGATACGCAGTATTTT
CASSRTGQPDTQYF
>TRBV5-1|NA|NA|TRBJ1-4
TGCGCCAGCCGTTCCGCAACTAATGAAAAACTGTTTTTT
CASRSATNEKLFF
>TRBV6-1|NA|NA|TRBJ1-2
TGTGCCAGCAGTGAAGATCCCTTGTTACGGGGAAATACTAACTATGGCTACACCTTC
CASSEDPLLRGNTNYGYTF
>TRBV18|TRBD1|NA|TRBJ1-2
TGTGCCAGCTCACCGGGACAGGGGTACGACTATGGCTACACCTTC
CASSPGQGYDYGYTF
>TRBV7-9|TRBD1|NA|TRBJ2-1
TGTGCCAGCAGCGCAGGGGGCACGACTTACAATGAGCAGTTCTTC
CASSAGGTTYNEQFF
>TRBV7-6|NA|NA|TRBJ2-2
TGTGCCAGCAGCCAAGACAGAGCCGGGGAGCTGTTTTTT
CASSQDRAGELFF
>TRBV15|NA|once|TRBJ1-6
TGTGCCACCAGCAGTCATGAAGGCCCTTATAATTCACCCCTCCACTTT
CATSSHEGPYNSPLHF
>TRBV27|NA|few|TRBJ1-6
TGTGCCAGCAGTCCGTTGGGGGGAACCTATAATTCACCCCTCCACTTT
CASSPLGGTYNSPLHF
>TRBV5-4|TRBD2|NA|TRBJ2-5
TGTGCCAGCAGCTTAGGCGGGGGGGCCGACGAGACCCAGTACTTC
CASSLGGGADETQYF
>TRBV5-1|TRBD2|NA|TRBJ2-3
TGCGCCAGCAGCTTAAGCGGGGGGGCAGATACGCAGTATTTT
CASSLSGGADTQYF
>TRBV6-1|NA|NA|TRBJ2-1
TGTGCCAGCACCGGGGGCCAGGGCTACAATGAGCAGTTCTTC
CASTGGQGYNEQFF
>TRBV4-1|NA|NA|TRBJ1-4
TGCGCCAGCAGCCGGCCCCCCCAGGGAACTAATGAAAAACTGTTTTTT
CASSRPPQGTNEKLFF
>TRBV6-9|TRBD2|NA|TRBJ2-7
TGTGCCAGCAGTTCGGGACTAGCGGGGTACGAGCAGTACTTC
CASSSGLAGYEQYF
>TRBV5-4|NA|once|TRBJ1-3
TGTGCCGTAGGCGGGGGTGCTTCTGGAAACACCATATATTTT
CAVGGGASGNTIYF
>TRBV2|TRBD2|NA|TRBJ2-3
TGTGCCAGCAGGCCCCTCGTCAGCGGGGGGGCTACGCAGTATTTT
CASRPLVSGGATQYF
>TRBV4-3|NA|NA|TRBJ1-2
TGCGCCAGCAGCCAAGATTCCATACCGCGAGGCTATGGCTACACCTTC
CASSQDSIPRGYGYTF
>TRBV10-2|NA|few|TRBJ1-1
TGCGCCAGCAGTGAGTCAGTAAGCACGGCTTTCTTT
CASSESVSTAFF
>TRBV29-1|NA|once|TRBJ1-1
TGCAGCGTTTTGAAGCGCCCGAACACTGAAGCTTTCTTT
CSVLKRPNTEAFF
>TRBV13|NA|NA|TRBJ2-7
TGTGCCAGCAGCCCGGCCAGCGGCTCCTACGAGCAGTACTTC
CASSPASGSYEQYF
>TRBV12-5|NA|NA|TRBJ2-7
TGTGCTAGTGGTGCCGACATCTACGAGCAGTACTTC
CASGADIYEQYF
>TRBV12-5|TRBD1|NA|TRBJ1-4
TGTGCTAGTGGTCCCGGGACAGCGTATAATGAAAAACTGTTTTTT
CASGPGTAYNEKLFF
>TRBV5-4|NA|NA|TRBJ2-2
TGTGCCAGCAGCTTGGGACTCAACACCGGGGAGCTGTTTTTT
CASSLGLNTGELFF
>TRBV2|TRBD1|once|TRBJ2-3
TGTGCCAGCAGAGGGGACAGAAACACAGATACGCAGTATTTT
CASRGDRNTDTQYF
>TRBV15|NA|NA|TRBJ2-1
TGTGCCAGTCGATCAGGGACCTACAATGAGCAGTTCTTC
CASRSGTYNEQFF
>TRBV28|NA|NA|TRBJ1-5
TGTGCCACCGACGACCATCTAAACACTCAGCCCCAGCATTTT
CATDDHLNTQPQHF
>TRBV5-1|TRBD1|NA|TRBJ1-2
TGCGCCAGCAGCTCCGGGTCAACAGGGGATGGCTACACCTTC
CASSSGSTGDGYTF